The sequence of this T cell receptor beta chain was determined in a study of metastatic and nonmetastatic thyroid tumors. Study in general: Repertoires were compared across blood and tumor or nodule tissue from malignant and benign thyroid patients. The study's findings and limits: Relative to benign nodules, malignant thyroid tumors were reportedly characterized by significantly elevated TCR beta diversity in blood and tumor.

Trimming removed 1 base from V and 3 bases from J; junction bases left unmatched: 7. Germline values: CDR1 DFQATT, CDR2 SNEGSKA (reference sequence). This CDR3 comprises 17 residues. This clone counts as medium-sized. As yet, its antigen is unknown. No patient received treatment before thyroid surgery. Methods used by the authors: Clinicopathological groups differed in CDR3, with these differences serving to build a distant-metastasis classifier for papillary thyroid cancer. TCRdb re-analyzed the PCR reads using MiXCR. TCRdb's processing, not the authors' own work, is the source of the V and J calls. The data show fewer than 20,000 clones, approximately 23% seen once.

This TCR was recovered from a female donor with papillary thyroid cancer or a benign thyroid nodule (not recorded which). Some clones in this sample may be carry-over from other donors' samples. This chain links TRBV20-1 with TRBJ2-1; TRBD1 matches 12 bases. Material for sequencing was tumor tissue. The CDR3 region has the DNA TGCAGTGCTAGAGGGGACAGGGGGCGGTTAGTCTACAATGAGCAGTTCTTC. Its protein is CSARGDRGRLVYNEQFF.